The 11 T cell receptor beta chains below come from one sample, sequenced in a study of blood T cell repertoires in COVID-19. Clones were read by immunoSEQ multiplex PCR, and TCRdb kept only the in-frame ones, dropping some. The profile shows some 240,000 clones, more than 75% of them singletons. What was sequenced was PBMCs or T cells enriched from blood (not recorded which). These receptor sequences come from a woman aged 40 to 50 with acute COVID-19.

CDR3 DNA sequence: TGTGCCAGCAGCAAAATAGACCAGCGGGAGGGCTACGAGCAGTACTTC. It is translated as CASSKIDQREGYEQYF. The rearrangement uses TRBV21-1 and TRBJ2-7; TRBD2 is the table's D call and was not checked against the DNA. TRBV21-1 is marked as a pseudogene. This CDR3 contains 16 residues.

The chain carries TRBV7-8 and TRBJ1-1; D perhaps matches TRBD1 (6 bases). Germline lookup yields CDR1 SGHVS and CDR2 FQNEAQ. The CDR3 is made up of 16 amino acids. Deletions cut 5 bases from V and 3 bases from J, with 19 bases between. The CDR3 sequence: CASSPEGTGYDTEAFF. The DNA for the CDR3 is TGTGCCAGCAGCCCAGAGGGAACAGGGTATGACACTGAAGCTTTCTTT.

Only one count was recorded for this clone. The V call is TRBV19, the J call TRBJ1-2; TRBD1 matches at 7 bases. With 5 bases clipped from V and 2 bases from J, the junction kept 5 bases outside the gene matches. Germline V gives CDR1 LNHDA, CDR2 SQIVND (reference sequence). The CDR3 extends over 14 amino acids. Written as DNA, the CDR3 is TGTGCCAGTAGTCTCGGAGGGGGCAACTATGGCTACACCTTC. Translated: CASSLGGGNYGYTF.

The chain couples TRBV6-5 to TRBJ2-3; possible D gene TRBD2, 6 bases. The germline CDR1 and CDR2 sequences are MNHEY and SVGAGI. There are 14 residues in the CDR3. V was trimmed by 7 bases and J by 2 bases, leaving 13 bases between them. CDR3 amino acids: CASTPGLSTDTQYF. In DNA form, the CDR3 reads TGTGCCAGCACCCCGGGACTTTCCACAGATACGCAGTATTTT.

The chain couples TRBV9 to TRBJ2-5; 9 bases map to TRBD1. The CDR3 is 16 amino acids. Unmatched junction bases numbered 10, after V lost 3 bases and J lost 4 bases. Germline V CDR1 and CDR2: SGDLS, YYNGEE. The CDR3 is CASSASGTGFSETQYF. The CDR3 coding sequence is TGTGCCAGCAGCGCATCCGGGACAGGGTTCTCAGAGACCCAGTACTTC.

A single count supports this clone. This chain connects TRBV30 to TRBJ2-7; 14 positions agree with TRBD2. Germline CDR1 reads GTSNPN; CDR2 reads SVGIG (reference sequence). The CDR3 totals 14 residues. V shed 3 bases, J shed 6 bases, and the junction held 4 bases outside the gene matches. DNA for the CDR3: TGTGCCTGGAGAATGGGACTAGCGGGAGCCGAGCAGTACTTC. This gives the protein CAWRMGLAGAEQYF. Full variable domain (remainder filled in from reference TRBV30 and TRBJ2-7): SQTIHQWPATLVQPVGSPLSLECTVEGTSNPNLYWYRQAAGRGLQLLFYSVGIGQISSEVPQNLSASRPQDRQFILSSKKLLLSDSGFYLCAWRMGLAGAEQYFGPGTRLTVT.

V and J are TRBV7-8 and TRBJ1-5; 7 bases align to TRBD1. The junction had 7 bases not matched to a gene; V was cut back by 5 bases and J by 6 bases. The germline gives CDR1 SGHVS, CDR2 FQNEAQ. This CDR3 spans 14 amino acids. The CDR3 is CASSARQGSQPQHF. For the CDR3, the DNA is TGTGCCAGCAGCGCAAGACAGGGCAGTCAGCCCCAGCATTTT.

The V gene is TRBV6-5, the J gene TRBJ2-7, with D possibly TRBD1 on 5 matching bases. CDR3 length equals 13 residues. V lost 7 bases, J lost 2 bases, and 12 bases lay in between. Germline CDR1 is MNHEY and CDR2 is SVGAGI. The chain's CDR3 is CASNLDIPYEQYF. The DNA of the CDR3 is TGTGCCAGCAACCTGGACATTCCCTACGAGCAGTACTTC.

This chain connects TRBV25-1 to TRBJ1-4; 9 positions agree with TRBD1. The CDR3 has 17 residues. Losses at the gene ends were 1 base for V and 11 bases for J; bases not matched to a gene: 14. The germline V gene encodes CDR1 MGHDK and CDR2 SYGVNS. The CDR3 DNA follows: TGTGCCAGCAGTGAATTAGGACAGGGGTCGTACTCGGCCAAACTGTTTTTT. Translated, it gives CASSELGQGSYSAKLFF.

The chain combines TRBV7-9 with TRBJ2-3, with a tentative D call TRBD2 (6 bases). V lost 5 bases to trimming and J lost 9 bases, with 15 bases between them. The CDR3 extends over 13 amino acids. From germline, CDR1 is SEHNR and CDR2 FQNEAQ (reference sequence). The CDR3 protein is CASSPGTFGTQYF. The CDR3, as DNA: TGTGCCAGCAGCCCCGGGACTTTCGGAACGCAGTATTTT.

The rearrangement joins TRBV19 to TRBJ2-7, with D possibly TRBD2 on 5 matching bases. From germline, CDR1 is LNHDA and CDR2 SQIVND (reference sequence). Trimming removed 4 bases at V and 2 bases at J, with 12 bases between. This CDR3 region has 14 residues. The CDR3 DNA reads as TGTGCCAGTAGTAAGGGTAGGGAGCCCTACGAGCAGTACTTC. Encoded protein: CASSKGREPYEQYF.